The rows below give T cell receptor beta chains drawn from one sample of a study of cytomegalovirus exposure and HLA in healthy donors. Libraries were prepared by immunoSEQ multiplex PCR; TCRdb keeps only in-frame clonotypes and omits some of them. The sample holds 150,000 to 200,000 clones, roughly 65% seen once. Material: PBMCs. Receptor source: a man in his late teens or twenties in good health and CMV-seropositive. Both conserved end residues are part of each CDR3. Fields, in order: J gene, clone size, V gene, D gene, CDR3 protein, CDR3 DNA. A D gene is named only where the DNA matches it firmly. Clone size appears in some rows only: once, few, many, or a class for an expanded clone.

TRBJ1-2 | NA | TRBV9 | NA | CASTGGARGYGYTF | TGTGCCAGCACCGGGGGGGCTCGGGGCTATGGCTACACCTTC
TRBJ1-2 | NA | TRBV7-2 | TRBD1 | CASSSRQGGDGYTF | TGTGCCAGCAGCTCCCGACAGGGGGGAGACGGCTACACCTTC
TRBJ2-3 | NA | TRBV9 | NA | CASSVQQAARNTQYF | TGTGCCAGCAGCGTACAACAGGCGGCACGGAATACGCAGTATTTT
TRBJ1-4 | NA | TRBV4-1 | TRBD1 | CASSRAGQENEKLFF | TGCGCCAGCAGCCGAGCGGGACAGGAAAATGAAAAACTGTTTTTT
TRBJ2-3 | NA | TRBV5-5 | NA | CASSWAVAGTDTQYF | TGTGCCAGCAGCTGGGCGGTAGCGGGCACAGATACGCAGTATTTT
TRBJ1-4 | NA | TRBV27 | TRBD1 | CASSSTGIGEKLFF | TGTGCCAGCAGTTCGACAGGGATTGGCGAAAAACTGTTTTTT
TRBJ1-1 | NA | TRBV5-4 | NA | CASSRGNTEAFF | TGTGCCAGCAGCCGGGGGAACACTGAAGCTTTCTTT
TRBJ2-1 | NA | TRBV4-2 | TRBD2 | CASSHGGSNEQFF | TGTGCCAGCAGCCACGGGGGGTCCAATGAGCAGTTCTTC
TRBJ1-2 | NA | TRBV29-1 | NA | CSTWTGTYGYTF | TGCAGCACTTGGACGGGAACCTATGGCTACACCTTC
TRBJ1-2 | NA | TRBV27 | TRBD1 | CASSVTGTGGSGYTF | TGTGCCAGCAGTGTAACCGGGACAGGGGGTAGTGGCTACACCTTC
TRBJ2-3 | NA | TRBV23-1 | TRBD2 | CASSQASGGADRTDTQYF | TGCGCCAGCAGTCAAGCCAGCGGGGGGGCAGACCGCACAGATACGCAGTATTTT
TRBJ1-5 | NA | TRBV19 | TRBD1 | CASSIQDRVDQPQHF | TGTGCCAGTAGTATCCAGGACAGGGTAGACCAGCCCCAGCATTTT
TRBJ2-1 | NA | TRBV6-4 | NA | CASSDDGGSYNEQFF | TGTGCCAGCAGTGACGACGGCGGCTCCTACAATGAGCAGTTCTTC
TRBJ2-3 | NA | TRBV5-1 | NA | CASSLGQGRGDTQYF | TGCGCCAGCAGCTTGGGACAGGGGAGGGGAGATACGCAGTATTTT
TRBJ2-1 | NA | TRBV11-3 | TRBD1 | CASSLVQGTYNEQFF | TGTGCCAGCAGCTTAGTACAGGGGACCTACAATGAGCAGTTCTTC
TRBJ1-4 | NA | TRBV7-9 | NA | CASSSREGATNEKLFF | TGTGCCAGCAGCTCCCGGGAGGGGGCAACTAATGAAAAACTGTTTTTT
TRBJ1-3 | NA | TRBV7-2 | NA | CASSLGPGRNTIYF | TGTGCCAGCAGCTTAGGGCCAGGGCGAAACACCATATATTTT
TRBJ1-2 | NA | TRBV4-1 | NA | CASSQAIPGGLGYGYTF | TGCGCCAGCAGCCAAGCCATCCCCGGGGGGCTCGGCTATGGCTACACCTTC
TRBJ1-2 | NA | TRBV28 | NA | CASSTSNYGYTF | TGTGCCAGCAGTACTTCTAACTATGGCTACACCTTC
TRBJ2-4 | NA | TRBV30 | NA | CAWSPPRTVAKNIQYF | TGTGCCTGGAGTCCACCAAGAACTGTGGCCAAAAACATTCAGTACTTC
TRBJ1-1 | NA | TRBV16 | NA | CASRRQLGGTEAFF | TGTGCCAGCAGGCGCCAATTGGGAGGCACTGAAGCTTTCTTT
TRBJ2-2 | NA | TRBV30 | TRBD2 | CAWKRLAGGVGELFF | TGTGCCTGGAAAAGACTAGCGGGAGGGGTCGGGGAGCTGTTTTTT
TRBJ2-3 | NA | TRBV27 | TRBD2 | CASSPGTSGRYTQYF | TGTGCCAGCAGTCCCGGGACTAGCGGGAGATATACGCAGTATTTT
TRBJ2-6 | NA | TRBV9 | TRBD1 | CASRWDRSSGANVLTF | TGTGCCAGCAGATGGGACAGGTCCTCTGGGGCCAACGTCCTGACTTTC
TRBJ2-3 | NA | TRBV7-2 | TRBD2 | CASSLEGGSLLTDTQYF | TGTGCCAGCAGCTTAGAGGGCGGGAGTCTACTCACAGATACGCAGTATTTT
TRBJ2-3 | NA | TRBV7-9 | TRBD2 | CASSPQTDLAGVATQYF | TGTGCCAGCAGCCCACAGACGGACCTAGCGGGGGTCGCTACGCAGTATTTT
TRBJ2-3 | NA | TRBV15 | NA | CATSRDLGQRSTDTQYF | TGTGCCACCAGCAGAGATCTAGGACAGCGAAGCACAGATACGCAGTATTTT
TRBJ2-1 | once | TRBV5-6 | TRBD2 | CASSFSGSRNEQFF | TGTGCCAGCAGCTTTAGCGGGAGTAGGAATGAGCAGTTCTTC
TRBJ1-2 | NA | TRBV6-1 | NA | CASSETGRDYGYTF | TGTGCCAGCAGTGAGACTGGGAGGGACTATGGCTACACCTTC
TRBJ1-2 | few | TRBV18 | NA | CASSPDSLSNYGYTF | TGTGCCAGCTCACCGGACAGCCTCTCTAACTATGGCTACACCTTC
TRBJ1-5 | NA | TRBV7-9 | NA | CASSLGRDGITPQHF | TGTGCCAGCAGCTTAGGTCGGGATGGTATCACTCCCCAGCATTTT
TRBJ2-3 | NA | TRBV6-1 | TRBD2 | CASSRLAGGHDTQYF | TGTGCCAGCAGCAGACTAGCGGGAGGGCACGATACGCAGTATTTT
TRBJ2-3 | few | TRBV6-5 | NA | CASSRAETDTQYF | TGTGCCAGCAGCAGAGCGGAAACAGATACGCAGTATTTT
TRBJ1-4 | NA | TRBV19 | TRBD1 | CASRDRVIANEKLFF | TGTGCCAGTAGGGACAGGGTTATCGCTAATGAAAAACTGTTTTTT
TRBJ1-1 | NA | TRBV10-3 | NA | CATRHQGLGTEAFF | TGTGCCACACGACATCAGGGTTTGGGAACTGAAGCTTTCTTT
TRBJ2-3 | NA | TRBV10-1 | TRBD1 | CASSGSPGQGVTDTQYF | TGCGCCAGCAGTGGGTCACCGGGACAGGGGGTAACAGATACGCAGTATTTT